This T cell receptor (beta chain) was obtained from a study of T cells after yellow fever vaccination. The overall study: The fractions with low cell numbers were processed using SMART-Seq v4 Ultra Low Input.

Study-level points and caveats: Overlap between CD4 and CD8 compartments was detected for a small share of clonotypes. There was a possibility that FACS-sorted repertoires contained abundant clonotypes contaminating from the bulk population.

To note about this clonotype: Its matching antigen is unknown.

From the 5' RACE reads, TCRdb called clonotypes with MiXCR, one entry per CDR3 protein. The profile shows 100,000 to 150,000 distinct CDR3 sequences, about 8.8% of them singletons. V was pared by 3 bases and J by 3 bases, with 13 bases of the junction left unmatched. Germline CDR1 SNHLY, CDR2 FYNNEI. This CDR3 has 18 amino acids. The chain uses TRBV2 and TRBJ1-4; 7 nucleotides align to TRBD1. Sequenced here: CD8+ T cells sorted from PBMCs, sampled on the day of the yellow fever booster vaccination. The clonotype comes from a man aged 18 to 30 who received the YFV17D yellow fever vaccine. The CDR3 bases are TGTGCCAGCAGTGACCCCGGGACAGAATATACGGCTAATGAAAAACTGTTTTTT. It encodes CASSDPGTEYTANEKLFF.